The source of this T cell receptor beta chain is a study of blood T cell repertoires in COVID-19. Only in-frame clones appear in the TCRdb table, and some are missing; sequencing was by immunoSEQ multiplex PCR. The table includes 250,000 or so clones, approximately 86% detected once. V lost 10 bases and J 2 bases, leaving 9 bases between the germline ends. The CDR3 is made up of 13 amino acids. The germline V gene has CDR1 MRHNA and CDR2 SNTAGT. The chain is built from TRBV6-4 and TRBJ1-6; unclear D gene. The receptor was isolated from a woman between 65 and 79 years old with active or convalescent COVID-19. The sample taken for sequencing was peripheral blood. This CDR3 reads CAITGTYNSPLHF. The CDR3 bases are TGTGCCATCACCGGGACCTATAATTCACCCCTCCACTTT.